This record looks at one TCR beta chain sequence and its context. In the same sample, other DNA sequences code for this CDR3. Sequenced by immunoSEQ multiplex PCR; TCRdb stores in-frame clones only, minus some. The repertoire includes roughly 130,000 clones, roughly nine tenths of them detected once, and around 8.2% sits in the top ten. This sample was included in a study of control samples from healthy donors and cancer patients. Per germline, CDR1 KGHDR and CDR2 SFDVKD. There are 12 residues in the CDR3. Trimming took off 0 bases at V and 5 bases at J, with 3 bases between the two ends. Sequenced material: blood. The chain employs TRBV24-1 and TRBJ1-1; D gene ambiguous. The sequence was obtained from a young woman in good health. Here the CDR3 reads CATSDLGTEAFF. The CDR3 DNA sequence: TGTGCCACCAGTGATTTGGGGACTGAAGCTTTCTTT.